The 3 T cell receptor beta chains below come from one sample, sequenced in a study of PD-1 blockade in classical Hodgkin lymphoma. After autologous stem cell transplantation all patients relapsed, and prior brentuximab vedotin exposure differed between cohorts. The method was immunoSEQ multiplex PCR; TCRdb's version includes in-frame clones alone and lacks a portion of them. The table has around 13,000 clones, 85% to 90% seen once. The sample here was peripheral blood mononuclear cells (PBMCs), taken at baseline. The origin of the receptors is a human donor with classical Hodgkin lymphoma.

The J gene is TRBJ2-2, the V gene TRBV30, with 8 positions matching TRBD1. The germline V gene encodes CDR1 GTSNPN and CDR2 SVGIG (reference sequence). Trimming at V came to 0 bases and at J to 7 bases, leaving 4 bases not matched to a gene. The CDR3 totals 14 residues. The CDR3 sequence is CAWSVQGGGGELFF. CDR3 DNA sequence: TGTGCCTGGAGTGTACAGGGGGGCGGCGGGGAGCTGTTTTTT.

This chain links TRBV30 with TRBJ2-7; D unclear. Germline assignment: CDR1 GTSNPN and CDR2 SVGIG (reference sequence). V was clipped by 2 bases and J by 2 bases, with 10 bases between them. The CDR3 has 13 amino acids. CDR3 loop: CAWSFVSAYEQYF. The CDR3 region has the DNA TGTGCCTGGAGTTTCGTCAGTGCCTACGAGCAGTACTTC. Full variable domain (rest looked up from reference TRBV30 and TRBJ2-7): SQTIHQWPATLVQPVGSPLSLECTVEGTSNPNLYWYRQAAGRGLQLLFYSVGIGQISSEVPQNLSASRPQDRQFILSSKKLLLSDSGFYLCAWSFVSAYEQYFGPGTRLTVT.

A word on this clone: One end of the junction is discordant with germline, which a read error may explain. The chain uses TRBV7-7 and TRBJ2-2; TRBD1 aligns across 8 bases. In germline, CDR1 is SSHAT, CDR2 FNYEAQ (reference sequence). The CDR3 is 14 residues long. The CDR3 loop reads CASSGQGATGELFF. The CDR3 bases are TGTGCTAGCAGCGGACAGGGAGCCACCGGGGAGCTGTTTTTT.